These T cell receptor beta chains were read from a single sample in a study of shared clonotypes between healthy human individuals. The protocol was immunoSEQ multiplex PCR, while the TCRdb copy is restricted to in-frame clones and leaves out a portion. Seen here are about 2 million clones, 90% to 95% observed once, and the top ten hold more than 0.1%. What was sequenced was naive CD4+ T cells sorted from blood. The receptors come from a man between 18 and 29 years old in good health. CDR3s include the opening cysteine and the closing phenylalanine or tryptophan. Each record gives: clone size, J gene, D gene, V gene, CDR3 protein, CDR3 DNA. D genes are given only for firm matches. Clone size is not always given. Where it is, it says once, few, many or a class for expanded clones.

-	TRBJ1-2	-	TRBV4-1	CASGGGIRNVTGYTF	TGCGCCAGTGGGGGGGGAATTCGGAACGTGACTGGCTACACCTTC
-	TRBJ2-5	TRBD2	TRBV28	CASSLGGLAAQETQYF	TGTGCCAGCAGTTTGGGGGGACTAGCGGCTCAAGAGACCCAGTACTTC
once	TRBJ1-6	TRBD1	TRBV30	CAWMGLGGGSPLHF	TGTGCCTGGATGGGTTTAGGGGGCGGATCACCCCTCCACTTT
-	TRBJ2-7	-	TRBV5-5	CASSRGGGGNYYEQYF	TGTGCCAGCAGCAGAGGCGGAGGGGGTAACTACTACGAGCAGTACTTC
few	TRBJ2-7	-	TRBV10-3	CAISESTAYEQYF	TGTGCCATCAGTGAGTCAACAGCCTACGAGCAGTACTTC
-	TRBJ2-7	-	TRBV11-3	CASSERGDEQYF	TGTGCCAGCAGTGAAAGGGGGGACGAGCAGTACTTC
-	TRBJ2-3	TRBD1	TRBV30	CAWDRGSTDTQYF	TGTGCCTGGGACAGGGGAAGCACAGATACGCAGTATTTT
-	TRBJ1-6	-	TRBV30	CAWSRGEGDNSPLHF	TGTGCCTGGAGTAGGGGGGAGGGAGATAATTCACCCCTCCACTTT
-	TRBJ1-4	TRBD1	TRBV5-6	CASSPQTGAGEKLFF	TGTGCCAGCAGCCCGCAGACAGGGGCGGGTGAAAAACTGTTTTTT
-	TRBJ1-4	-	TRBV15	CATSRGPNEKLFF	TGTGCCACCAGCCGAGGGCCGAATGAAAAACTGTTTTTT
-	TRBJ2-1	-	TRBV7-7	CASSPSRLGEQFF	TGTGCTAGCAGCCCTAGCCGGCTGGGCGAGCAGTTCTTC
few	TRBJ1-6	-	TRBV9	CASSVEQKNSPLHF	TGTGCCAGCAGCGTAGAACAGAAGAATTCACCCCTCCACTTT
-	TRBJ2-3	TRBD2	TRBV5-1	CASSFGLAIQGTQYF	TGCGCCAGCAGCTTTGGACTAGCGATCCAGGGAACGCAGTATTTT
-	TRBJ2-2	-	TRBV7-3	CASSVRMNTGELFF	TGTGCCAGCAGCGTGAGAATGAACACCGGGGAGCTGTTTTTT
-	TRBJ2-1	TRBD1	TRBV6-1	CASRRQGYNEQFF	TGTGCCAGCCGTAGACAGGGGTACAATGAGCAGTTCTTC
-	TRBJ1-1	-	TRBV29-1	CSGGQTNTEAFF	TGCAGCGGTGGACAGACGAACACTGAAGCTTTCTTT
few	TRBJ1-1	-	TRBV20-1	CSARRGAFF	TGCAGTGCTAGGAGGGGAGCTTTCTTT
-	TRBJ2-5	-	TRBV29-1	CSVRRGEETQYF	TGCAGCGTCCGCAGGGGGGAAGAGACCCAGTACTTC
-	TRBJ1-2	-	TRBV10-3	CAISDHAGEGGYTF	TGTGCCATCAGTGATCACGCAGGGGAAGGTGGCTACACCTTC
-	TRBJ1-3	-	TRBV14	CASSQFAHTIYF	TGTGCCAGCAGCCAATTCGCGCACACCATATATTTT
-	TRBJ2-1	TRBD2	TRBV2	CASSERTSLSGNEQFF	TGTGCCAGCAGTGAACGGACTAGCCTTTCGGGAAATGAGCAGTTCTTC
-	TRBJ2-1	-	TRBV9	CASSPGAGEYNEQFF	TGTGCCAGCAGCCCAGGGGCGGGAGAGTACAATGAGCAGTTCTTC
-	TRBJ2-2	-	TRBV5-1	CASSLQYTGELFF	TGCGCCAGCAGCTTGCAATACACCGGGGAGCTGTTTTTT
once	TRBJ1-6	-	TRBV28	CASRSNSPLHF	TGTGCCAGCAGGAGTAATTCACCCCTCCACTTT
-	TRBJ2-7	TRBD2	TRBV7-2	CASTLREREGLYEQYF	TGTGCCAGCACCCTAAGGGAGCGGGAGGGACTATACGAGCAGTACTTC
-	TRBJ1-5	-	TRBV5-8	CASSLGLTNQPQHF	TGTGCCAGCAGCTTGGGTTTAACTAATCAGCCCCAGCATTTT
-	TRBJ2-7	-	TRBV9	CASSVAHAGGEQYF	TGTGCCAGCAGCGTAGCCCACGCAGGGGGGGAGCAGTACTTC
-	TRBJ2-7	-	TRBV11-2	CASSPGFSSHEQYF	TGTGCCAGCAGCCCGGGATTTTCATCCCACGAGCAGTACTTC
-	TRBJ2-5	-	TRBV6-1	CASSEGTRIREETQYF	TGTGCCAGCAGTGAAGGGACAAGAATTAGGGAGGAGACCCAGTACTTC
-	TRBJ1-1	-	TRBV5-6	CASSFLGRDEAFF	TGTGCCAGCAGCTTTTTGGGGCGGGATGAAGCTTTCTTT
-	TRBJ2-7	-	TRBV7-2	CASSLSASNYEQYF	TGTGCCAGCAGCTTAAGTGCATCGAACTACGAGCAGTACTTC
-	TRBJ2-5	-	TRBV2	CASQKVETQYF	TGTGCCAGCCAGAAGGTAGAGACCCAGTACTTC
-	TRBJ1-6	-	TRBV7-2	CASSPYGDNSPLHF	TGTGCCAGCAGCCCATACGGAGATAATTCACCCCTCCACTTT
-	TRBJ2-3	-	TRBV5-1	CASSLRQGSDTQYF	TGCGCCAGCAGCTTAAGGCAGGGCTCAGATACGCAGTATTTT
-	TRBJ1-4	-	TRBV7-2	CASSLGGGTNEKLFF	TGTGCCAGCAGCTTAGGGGGTGGGACTAATGAAAAACTGTTTTTT
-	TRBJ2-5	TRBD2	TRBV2	CASSGTSGSQTQYF	TGTGCCAGCAGCGGGACTAGCGGGAGTCAGACCCAGTACTTC
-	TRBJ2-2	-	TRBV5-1	CASSSTVNTGELFF	TGCGCCAGCAGCTCGACCGTGAACACCGGGGAGCTGTTTTTT
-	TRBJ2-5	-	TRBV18	CASSPGVTGVQYF	TGTGCCAGCTCACCAGGGGTGACGGGGGTCCAGTACTTC
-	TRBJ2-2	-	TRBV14	CASSQAQYTGELFF	TGTGCCAGCAGCCAAGCTCAGTACACCGGGGAGCTGTTTTTT
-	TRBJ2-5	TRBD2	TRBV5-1	CASSLEGAGGHETQYF	TGCGCCAGCAGCTTGGAAGGAGCGGGGGGGCACGAGACCCAGTACTTC